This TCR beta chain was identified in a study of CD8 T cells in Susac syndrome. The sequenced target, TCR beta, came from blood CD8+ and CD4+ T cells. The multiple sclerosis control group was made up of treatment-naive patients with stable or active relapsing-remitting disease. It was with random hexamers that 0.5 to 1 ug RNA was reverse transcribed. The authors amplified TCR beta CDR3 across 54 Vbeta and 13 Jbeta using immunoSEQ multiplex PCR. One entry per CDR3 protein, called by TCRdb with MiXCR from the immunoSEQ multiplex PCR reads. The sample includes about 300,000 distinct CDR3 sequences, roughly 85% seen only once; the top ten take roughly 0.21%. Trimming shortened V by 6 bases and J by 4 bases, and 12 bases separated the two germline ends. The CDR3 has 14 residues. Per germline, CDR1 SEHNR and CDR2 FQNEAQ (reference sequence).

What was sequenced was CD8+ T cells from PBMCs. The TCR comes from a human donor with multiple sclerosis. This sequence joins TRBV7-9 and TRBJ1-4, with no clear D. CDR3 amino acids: CASSNAGGNEKLFF. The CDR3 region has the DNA TGTGCCAGCAGTAATGCGGGAGGTAATGAAAAACTGTTTTTT.